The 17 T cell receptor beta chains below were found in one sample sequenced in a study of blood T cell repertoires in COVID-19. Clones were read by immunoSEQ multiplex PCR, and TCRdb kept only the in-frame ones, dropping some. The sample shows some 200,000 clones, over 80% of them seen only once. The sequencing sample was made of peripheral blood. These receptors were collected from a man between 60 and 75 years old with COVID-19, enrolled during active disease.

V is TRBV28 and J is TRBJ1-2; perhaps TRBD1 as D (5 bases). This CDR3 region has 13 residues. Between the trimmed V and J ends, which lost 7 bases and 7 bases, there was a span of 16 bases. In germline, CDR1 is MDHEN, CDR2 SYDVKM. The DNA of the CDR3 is TGTGCCAGCACCTTTGCGGGGGATCTTGGCTACACCTTC. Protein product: CASTFAGDLGYTF.

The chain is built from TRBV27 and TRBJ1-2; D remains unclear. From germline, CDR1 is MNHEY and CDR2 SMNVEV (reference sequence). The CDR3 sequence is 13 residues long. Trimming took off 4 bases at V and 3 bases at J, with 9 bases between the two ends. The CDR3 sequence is CASSYSEDYGYTF. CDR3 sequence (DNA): TGTGCCAGCAGTTATTCAGAGGACTATGGCTACACCTTC.

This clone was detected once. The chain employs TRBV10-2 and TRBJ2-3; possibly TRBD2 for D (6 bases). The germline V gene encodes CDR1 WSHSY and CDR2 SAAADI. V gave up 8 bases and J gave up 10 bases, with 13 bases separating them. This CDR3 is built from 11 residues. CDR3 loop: CASGAGTPQYF. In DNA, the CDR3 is TGCGCCAGCGGGGCGGGAACGCCGCAGTATTTT.

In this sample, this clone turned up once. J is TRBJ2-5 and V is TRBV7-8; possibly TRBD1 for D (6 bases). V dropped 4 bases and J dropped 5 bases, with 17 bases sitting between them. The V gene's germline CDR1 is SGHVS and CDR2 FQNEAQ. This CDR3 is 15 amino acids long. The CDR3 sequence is CASSSSAGDAETQYF. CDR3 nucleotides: TGTGCCAGCAGCTCGTCGGCAGGGGATGCGGAGACCCAGTACTTC. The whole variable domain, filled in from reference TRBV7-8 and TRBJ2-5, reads GAGVSQSPRYKVAKRGQDVALRCDPISGHVSLFWYQQALGQGPEFLTYFQNEAQLDKSGLPSDRFFAERPEGSVSTLKIQRTQQEDSAVYLCASSSSAGDAETQYFGPGTRLLVL.

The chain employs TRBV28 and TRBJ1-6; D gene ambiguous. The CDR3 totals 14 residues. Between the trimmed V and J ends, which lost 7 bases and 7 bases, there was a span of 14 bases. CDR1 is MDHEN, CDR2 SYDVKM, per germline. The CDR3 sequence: CASTAGVRNSPLHF. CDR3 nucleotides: TGTGCCAGCACTGCCGGGGTGCGGAATTCACCCCTCCACTTT.

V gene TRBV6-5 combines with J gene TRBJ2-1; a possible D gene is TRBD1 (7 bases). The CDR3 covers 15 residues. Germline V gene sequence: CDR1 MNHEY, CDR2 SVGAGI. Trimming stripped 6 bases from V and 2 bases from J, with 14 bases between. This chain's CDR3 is CASREGQTPYNEQFF. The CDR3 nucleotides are TGTGCCAGCAGGGAGGGACAGACCCCCTACAATGAGCAGTTCTTC.

CDR3 sequence: CASRGERSSGNTIYF. The CDR3 DNA is TGTGCCAGTAGAGGGGAAAGGTCGAGCGGAAACACCATATATTTT. The J gene is TRBJ1-3, the V gene TRBV19, with D tentatively TRBD1 (5 bases). Germline V CDR1 and CDR2: LNHDA, SQIVND (reference sequence). Deletions cut 6 bases from V and 4 bases from J, with 16 bases between. The CDR3 covers 15 residues.

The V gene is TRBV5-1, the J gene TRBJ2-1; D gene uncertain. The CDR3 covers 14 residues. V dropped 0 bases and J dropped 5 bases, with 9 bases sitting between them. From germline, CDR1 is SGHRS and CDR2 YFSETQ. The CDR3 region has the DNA TGCGCCAGCAGCTTGGAGGCGGCGAACAATGAGCAGTTCTTC. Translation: CASSLEAANNEQFF.

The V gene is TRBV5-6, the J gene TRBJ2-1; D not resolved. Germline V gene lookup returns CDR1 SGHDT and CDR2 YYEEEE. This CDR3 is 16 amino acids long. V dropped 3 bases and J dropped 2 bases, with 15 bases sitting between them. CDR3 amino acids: CASSSLRIKAYNEQFF. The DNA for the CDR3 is TGTGCCAGCAGCTCGCTGAGAATTAAAGCCTACAATGAGCAGTTCTTC.

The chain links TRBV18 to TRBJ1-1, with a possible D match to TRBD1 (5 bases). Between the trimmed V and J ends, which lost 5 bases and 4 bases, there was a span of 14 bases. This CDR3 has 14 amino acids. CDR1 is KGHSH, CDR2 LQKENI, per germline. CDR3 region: CASSSSGRGTEAFF. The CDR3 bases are TGTGCCAGCTCATCGTCAGGGCGCGGCACTGAAGCTTTCTTT.

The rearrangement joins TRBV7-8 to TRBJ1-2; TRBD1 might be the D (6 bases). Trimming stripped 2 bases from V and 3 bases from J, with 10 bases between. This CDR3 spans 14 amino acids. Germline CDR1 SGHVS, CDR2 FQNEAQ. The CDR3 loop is CASSLNEGDYGYTF. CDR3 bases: TGTGCCAGCAGCTTAAATGAGGGGGACTATGGCTACACCTTC.

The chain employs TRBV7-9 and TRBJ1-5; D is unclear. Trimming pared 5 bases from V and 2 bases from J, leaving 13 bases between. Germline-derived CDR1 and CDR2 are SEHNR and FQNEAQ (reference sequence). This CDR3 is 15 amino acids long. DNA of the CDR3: TGTGCCAGCAGCAGGGCAGGAGGAGGCAATCAGCCCCAGCATTTT. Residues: CASSRAGGGNQPQHF.

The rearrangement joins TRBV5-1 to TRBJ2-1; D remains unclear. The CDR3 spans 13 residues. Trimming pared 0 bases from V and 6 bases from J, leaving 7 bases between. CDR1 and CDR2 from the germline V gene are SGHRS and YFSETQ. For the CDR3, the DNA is TGCGCCAGCAGCTTGGGGGCACTCAATGAGCAGTTCTTC. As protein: CASSLGALNEQFF. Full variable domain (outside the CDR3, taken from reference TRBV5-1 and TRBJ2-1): KAGVTQTPRYLIKTRGQQVTLSCSPISGHRSVSWYQQTPGQGLQFLFEYFSETQRNKGNFPGRFSGRQFSNSRSEMNVSTLELGDSALYLCASSLGALNEQFFGPGTRLTVL.

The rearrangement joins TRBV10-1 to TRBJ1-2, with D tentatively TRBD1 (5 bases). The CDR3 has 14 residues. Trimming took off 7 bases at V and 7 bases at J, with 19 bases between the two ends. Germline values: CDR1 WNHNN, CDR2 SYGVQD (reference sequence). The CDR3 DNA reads TGCGCCAGCACCAGGGTAGGGCGCCAGGGTGGCTACACCTTC. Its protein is CASTRVGRQGGYTF.

The CDR3 DNA is TGTGCCAGCAGGCCTACTAGCGGGAGGAACAATGAGCAGTTCTTC. Protein product: CASRPTSGRNNEQFF. V usage is TRBV28 and J usage is TRBJ2-1; 12 positions match TRBD2. The germline V gene has CDR1 MDHEN and CDR2 SYDVKM. The CDR3 length is 15 residues. The V gene end was trimmed by 6 bases and the J gene end by 5 bases; junction bases not matched to a gene: 5.

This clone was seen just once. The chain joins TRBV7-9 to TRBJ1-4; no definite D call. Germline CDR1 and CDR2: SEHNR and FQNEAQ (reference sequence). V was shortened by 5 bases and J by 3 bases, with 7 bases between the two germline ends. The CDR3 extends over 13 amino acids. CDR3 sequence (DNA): TGTGCCAGCAGCAAAACACCTAATGAAAAACTGTTTTTT. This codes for CASSKTPNEKLFF.

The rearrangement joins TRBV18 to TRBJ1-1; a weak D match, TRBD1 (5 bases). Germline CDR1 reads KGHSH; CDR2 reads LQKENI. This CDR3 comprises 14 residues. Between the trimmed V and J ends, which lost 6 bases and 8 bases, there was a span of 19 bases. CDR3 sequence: CASSKGQSPREAFF. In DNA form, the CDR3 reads TGTGCCAGCTCCAAGGGGCAGTCACCACGAGAAGCTTTCTTT.